This TCR beta chain was captured by sequencing in a study of T cell clones after liver transplantation. The overall study: TCRbeta sequencing after a pre-transplant mixed lymphocyte reaction identified graft-donor-reactive clones, later tracked in post-transplant blood. Study results and limitations: Conclusions were preliminary, with small, heterogeneous patient groups. Compared with third party-reactive sequences, donor-reactive ones declined more, independent of withdrawal success.

TCRdb's copy holds only in-frame clones and misses some; the assay was immunoSEQ multiplex PCR. The sample includes tens of thousands of clones, about two thirds of them seen just once. On this clone itself: What it binds is unknown.

Germline assignment: CDR1 DFQATT and CDR2 SNEGSKA (reference sequence). V dropped 7 bases and J dropped 5 bases, with 8 bases sitting between them. The length of the CDR3 is 10 residues. Thawed unstimulated PBMCs were FACS-sorted by CD3, CD4 and CD8 into two populations. The sequencing here drew on CD4+ T cells from blood, taken at the approximately 16-month timepoint. The origin of this receptor is a human patient who received a liver transplant. Part of the T cell pool may stem from the graft donor. The chain employs TRBV20-1 and TRBJ2-5; D is perhaps TRBD1 (6 bases). The CDR3: CSGGPETQYF. CDR3 DNA sequence: TGCAGTGGGGGGCCTGAGACCCAGTACTTC.